What follows are 26 T cell receptor beta chains derived from one specimen sequenced in a study of blood T cell repertoires in COVID-19. TCRdb's table, derived via immunoSEQ multiplex PCR, lists solely in-frame clones and lacks some. This sample has 250,000 or so clones, with around nine tenths found just once. The specimen sequenced was peripheral blood. The receptors were sampled from a man aged 40-55 years with active or convalescent COVID-19.

The chain carries TRBV15 and TRBJ1-1; D gene unclear. The ends were cut back, 1 base at V and 7 bases at J, with 19 bases in the middle. The CDR3 runs to 16 residues. Germline CDR1 and CDR2: LNHNV and YYDKDF (reference sequence). CDR3 bases: TGTGCCACCAGCAGAGCTAGTGGAGGTTTAGGGTATGAAGCTTTCTTT. It translates to CATSRASGGLGYEAFF.

This chain links TRBV4-1 with TRBJ2-7; 7 bases are shared with TRBD1. The CDR3 loop spans 15 amino acids. Trimming removed 2 bases from V and 2 bases from J; junction bases left unmatched: 6. CDR1 and CDR2 from the germline V gene are MGHRA and YSYEKL. CDR3 protein: CASSQSGTAPYEQYF. DNA of the CDR3: TGCGCCAGCAGCCAATCGGGGACAGCCCCCTACGAGCAGTACTTC.

This clone was seen a handful of times. The chain uses TRBV10-1 and TRBJ2-2; TRBD1 agrees at 8 bases. Looked up from germline, CDR1 is WNHNN and CDR2 is SYGVQD (reference sequence). The CDR3 is 15 amino acids. The ends lost 4 bases at V and 4 bases at J; junction bases unmatched: 5. Here the CDR3 reads CASSGDRSGTGELFF. DNA for the CDR3: TGCGCCAGCAGTGGGGACAGGTCGGGCACCGGGGAGCTGTTTTTT.

This sequence joins TRBV14 and TRBJ1-5; D is undetermined. V gave up 1 base and J gave up 1 base, with 5 bases separating them. The CDR3 contains 14 residues. Germline loops: CDR1 SGHDN, CDR2 FVKESK. As DNA, the CDR3 is TGTGCCAGCAGCCAAGGGCGGAGCAATCAGCCCCAGCATTTT. This codes for CASSQGRSNQPQHF.

V usage is TRBV29-1 and J usage is TRBJ1-1; D is possibly TRBD1 (5 bases). V dropped 7 bases and J dropped 3 bases, with 9 bases sitting between them. The CDR3 loop spans 11 amino acids. The germline V gene encodes CDR1 SQVTM and CDR2 ANQGSEA. The CDR3 sequence is CSGDRYTEAFF. CDR3 in DNA: TGCAGCGGTGACAGATACACTGAAGCTTTCTTT.

J is TRBJ1-1 and V is TRBV28; TRBD1 matches at 7 bases. Germline V gene lookup returns CDR1 MDHEN and CDR2 SYDVKM. The CDR3 loop spans 14 amino acids. V was clipped by 5 bases and J by 0 bases; unmatched bases: 3. DNA for the CDR3: TGTGCCAGCAGTATACAGGGGATGAACACTGAAGCTTTCTTT. Its translation is CASSIQGMNTEAFF.

The V call is TRBV7-9, the J call TRBJ1-4; D uncertain. The CDR3 has 14 amino acids. Germline V CDR1 and CDR2: SEHNR, FQNEAQ (reference sequence). The V end was cut by 3 bases, the J end by 7 bases, with 12 bases between. The CDR3 DNA is TGTGCCAGCAGCTTTGGAGAGTACCTTGAAAAACTGTTTTTT. It specifies CASSFGEYLEKLFF.

The chain has TRBV24-1 and TRBJ2-1; 8 bases are shared with TRBD2. CDR1 KGHDR and CDR2 SFDVKD come from the germline V gene. CDR3 length equals 17 residues. V trimming: 8 bases; J trimming: 9 bases; junction bases outside the gene matches: 20. The CDR3 here is CATNRHGGELRIREQFF. CDR3 coding DNA: TGTGCCACCAACCGTCACGGGGGGGAGCTAAGGATCCGTGAGCAGTTCTTC.

The genes are TRBV3-1 (or the pseudogene TRBV3-2) and TRBJ1-5; possibly TRBD1 for D (6 bases). Trimming removed 0 bases at V and 0 bases at J, with 21 bases between. Germline values: CDR1 LGHDT, CDR2 YNNKEL (reference sequence). The length of the CDR3 is 20 residues. CDR3 in amino acids: CASSQDHGGGRAFSNQPQHF. The CDR3, as DNA: TGTGCCAGCAGCCAAGATCACGGGGGGGGCAGGGCCTTTAGCAATCAGCCCCAGCATTTT.

The gene calls are TRBV27 and TRBJ2-1, with a weak D call TRBD2 (6 bases). Trimming shortened V by 5 bases and J by 9 bases, and 17 bases separated the two germline ends. The CDR3 totals 14 residues. Germline V gives CDR1 MNHEY, CDR2 SMNVEV (reference sequence). CDR3 in DNA: TGTGCCAGCAGTCCATCCTGGAGGGCCGGTGAGCAGTTCTTC. Translating gives CASSPSWRAGEQFF.

The chain employs TRBV25-1 and TRBJ1-6, with D unclear. The V end lost 5 bases, the J end lost 4 bases, and 6 bases lay between the germline ends. This CDR3 has 13 amino acids. Germline V gene data show CDR1 as MGHDK and CDR2 as SYGVNS. DNA for the CDR3: TGTGCCAGCAGTCAGAATTATAATTCACCCCTCCACTTT. Translation: CASSQNYNSPLHF. The whole variable domain, remainder taken from reference TRBV25-1 and TRBJ1-6, is EADIYQTPRYLVIGTGKKITLECSQTMGHDKMYWYQQDPGMELHLIHYSYGVNSTEKGDLSSESTVSRIRTEHFPLTLESARPSHTSQYLCASSQNYNSPLHFGNGTRLTVT.

This chain uses TRBV7-9 with TRBJ1-6; no definite D call. There are 14 residues in the CDR3. CDR1 is SEHNR and CDR2 is FQNEAQ in the germline V gene (reference sequence). V dropped 5 bases and J dropped 0 bases, with 5 bases sitting between them. This chain's CDR3 is CASSTDSYNSPLHF. CDR3 DNA sequence: TGTGCCAGCAGCACAGACTCCTATAATTCACCCCTCCACTTT.

This chain connects TRBV5-1 to TRBJ2-7; the D gene is possibly TRBD2 (7 bases). The germline V gene has CDR1 SGHRS and CDR2 YFSETQ. V lost 0 bases and J 4 bases, leaving 20 bases between the germline ends. CDR3 length: 17 residues. The CDR3 region is CASSLDKAGAGGYEQYF. As DNA, the CDR3 is TGCGCCAGCAGCTTGGACAAGGCGGGGGCCGGCGGTTACGAGCAGTACTTC. The full variable domain, rest sourced from reference TRBV5-1 and TRBJ2-7, is KAGVTQTPRYLIKTRGQQVTLSCSPISGHRSVSWYQQTPGQGLQFLFEYFSETQRNKGNFPGRFSGRQFSNSRSEMNVSTLELGDSALYLCASSLDKAGAGGYEQYFGPGTRLTVT.

J is TRBJ1-5 and V is TRBV13, with D possibly being TRBD1 (5 bases). The CDR3 loop spans 13 amino acids. Trimming took off 3 bases at V and 15 bases at J, with 18 bases between the two ends. Germline V CDR1 and CDR2: PRHDT, FYEKMQ (reference sequence). The DNA of the CDR3 is TGTGCCAGCAGCTTGGGAAAGACAGACCCCGGGCATTTT. Protein: CASSLGKTDPGHF. The full variable domain, completed using reference TRBV13 and TRBJ1-5, is AAGVIQSPRHLIKEKRETATLKCYPIPRHDTVYWYQQGPGQDPQFLISFYEKMQSDKGSIPDRFSAQQFSDYHSELNMSSLELGDSALYFCASSLGKTDPGHFGDGTRLSIL.

V is TRBV5-1 and J is TRBJ2-1; TRBD2 aligns across 9 bases. Germline V lookup: CDR1 SGHRS, CDR2 YFSETQ. With 0 bases clipped from V and 2 bases from J, the junction kept 3 bases outside the gene matches. CDR3 length equals 16 residues. This CDR3 reads CASSLDGGGAYNEQFF. The CDR3, as DNA: TGCGCCAGCAGCTTGGATGGCGGGGGGGCCTACAATGAGCAGTTCTTC.

The chain links TRBV28 to TRBJ2-2, with 8 nucleotides matching TRBD1. The trim removed 6 bases at V and 7 bases at J, leaving 13 bases unmatched. This CDR3 comprises 16 residues. From germline, CDR1 is MDHEN and CDR2 SYDVKM. The CDR3 DNA follows: TGTGCCAGCAGCTCTGCAGCTGGACAGGGTCACGGGGAGCTGTTTTTT. Translating it yields CASSSAAGQGHGELFF. Looking up the rest from reference TRBV28 and TRBJ2-2 gives the full variable domain: DVKVTQSSRYLVKRTGEKVFLECVQDMDHENMFWYRQDPGLGLRLIYFSYDVKMKEKGDIPEGYSVSREKKERFSLILESASTNQTSMYLCASSSAAGQGHGELFFGEGSRLTVL.

The V and J genes are TRBV5-4 and TRBJ2-1; no reliable D call. Per the germline V gene, CDR1 is SGHNT and CDR2 is YYREEE (reference sequence). Trimming removed 2 bases from V and 9 bases from J, with 15 bases in between. The CDR3 contains 14 residues. CDR3 sequence: CASSFLGRISEQFF. The CDR3 DNA reads as TGTGCCAGCAGCTTTTTGGGCAGGATCTCTGAGCAGTTCTTC.

The chain couples TRBV3-1 (or the pseudogene TRBV3-2) to TRBJ2-1, with TRBD2 matching over 7 bases. V shed 1 base and J 4 bases; nucleotides not matched to a gene: 4. The CDR3 extends over 15 amino acids. Germline V lookup: CDR1 LGHDT, CDR2 YNNKEL (reference sequence). CDR3 DNA: TGTGCCAGCAGCCAAGTGGCGGGAGTTTACAATGAGCAGTTCTTC. Its translation: CASSQVAGVYNEQFF.

V and J are TRBV9 and TRBJ1-6; 7 bases line up with TRBD1. There are 15 residues in the CDR3. The V gene end was trimmed by 4 bases and the J gene end by 6 bases; junction bases not matched to a gene: 7. Germline CDR1 is SGDLS and CDR2 is YYNGEE. The CDR3, as DNA: TGTGCCAGCAGCCCAAGACAGGGCGGTAATTCACCCCTCCACTTT. Its translation: CASSPRQGGNSPLHF.

In its sample, this clone was seen a few times. This chain uses TRBV29-1 with TRBJ1-2, with 8 bases aligning to TRBD1. The CDR3 length is 18 residues. Germline V gives CDR1 SQVTM, CDR2 ANQGSEA. Germline trimming cut 4 bases from V and 8 bases from J; bases unmatched to any gene: 24. The CDR3, as DNA: TGCAGCGTTGCGGCGGGATACGGGACAGGAACCACCGGGCGAGGCTACACCTTC. It translates to CSVAAGYGTGTTGRGYTF. The full variable domain, in which reference TRBV29-1 and TRBJ1-2 provide the parts outside the CDR3, is SAVISQKPSRDICQRGTSLTIQCQVDSQVTMMFWYRQQPGQSLTLIATANQGSEATYESGFVIDKFPISRPNLTFSTLTVSNMSPEDSSIYLCSVAAGYGTGTTGRGYTFGSGTRLTVV.

V and J are TRBV11-3 and TRBJ2-2; TRBD2 matches at 8 bases. Germline assignment: CDR1 SGHNT and CDR2 YENEEA. This CDR3 has 20 residues. Trimming took 5 bases from V and 1 from J; bases not matched to a gene: 18. The CDR3 protein is CASSPRVGSGLAENTGELFF. CDR3 sequence (DNA): TGTGCCAGCAGCCCCAGGGTGGGCAGTGGACTAGCTGAGAACACCGGGGAGCTGTTTTTT.

This chain joins TRBV6-6 and TRBJ2-7, with TRBD2 matching over 7 bases. The CDR3 contains 12 residues. The trim removed 8 bases at V and 6 bases at J, leaving 7 bases unmatched. The germline gives CDR1 MNHNY, CDR2 SVGAGI (reference sequence). The CDR3, as DNA: TGTGCCAGCGGGAGCGGGGAGAGCGAGCAGTACTTC. This translates into CASGSGESEQYF.

The chain combines TRBV3-1 (or the pseudogene TRBV3-2) with TRBJ1-5; the D gene is possibly TRBD1 (5 bases). The CDR3 covers 13 residues. V was pared by 4 bases and J by 5 bases, with 9 bases between. The V gene's germline CDR1 is LGHDT and CDR2 YNNKEL (reference sequence). CDR3 loop: CASSLTTDQPQHF. CDR3 DNA sequence: TGTGCCAGCAGCCTAACGACAGATCAGCCCCAGCATTTT.

The V call is TRBV5-1, the J call TRBJ2-2; 7 positions match TRBD1. Germline lookup yields CDR1 SGHRS and CDR2 YFSETQ. The junction had 2 bases not matched to a gene; V was cut back by 0 bases and J by 0 bases. CDR3 length: 16 amino acids. The CDR3 here is CASSLVGTANTGELFF. The CDR3 DNA is TGCGCCAGCAGCTTGGTTGGGACAGCGAACACCGGGGAGCTGTTTTTT. The variable domain in full, completed from reference TRBV5-1 and TRBJ2-2, reads KAGVTQTPRYLIKTRGQQVTLSCSPISGHRSVSWYQQTPGQGLQFLFEYFSETQRNKGNFPGRFSGRQFSNSRSEMNVSTLELGDSALYLCASSLVGTANTGELFFGEGSRLTVL.

Comment on this clone: The germline gene is not matched at one end of the junction; a read error may be the cause. The chain carries TRBV7-2 and TRBJ2-2, with TRBD2 as a possible D gene (6 bases). There are 16 residues in the CDR3. Germline V gene data show CDR1 as SGHTA and CDR2 as FQGNSA. CDR3 bases: TGTGCCAGCAGCTTAGCGGGAGGCCGACACACTGGGGAGCTGTTTTTT. Protein sequence: CASSLAGGRHTGELFF.

The rearrangement links TRBV24-1 to TRBJ2-7; D is unclear. Germline values: CDR1 KGHDR, CDR2 SFDVKD. Trimming shortened V by 7 bases and J by 1 base, and 4 bases separated the two germline ends. The CDR3 is made up of 11 amino acids. Written as DNA, the CDR3 is TGTGCCACCAGCAAATCCTACGAGCAGTACTTC. Translated, it gives CATSKSYEQYF.